Below, 22 T cell receptor beta chains from the same sample are listed, as sequenced in a study of T cell responses to AZD1222 COVID-19 vaccine. Some clones are missing from TCRdb's copy, which holds only in-frame ones; the method was immunoSEQ multiplex PCR. The sample has 170,000 or so clones, 85% to 95% seen once; the top ten hold roughly 1%. The sample was peripheral blood, taken 28 days after the second dose of the MenACWY control vaccine. These receptors all come from an adult who received the MenACWY meningococcal vaccine as a control.

This clone was recorded only once. The rearrangement links TRBV10-3 to TRBJ1-2, with D possibly matching TRBD1 (6 bases). Germline CDR1 is ENHRY and CDR2 is SYGVKD. The CDR3 runs 15 residues. V gave up 2 bases and J gave up 3 bases, with 13 bases separating them. The CDR3 sequence is CAISETGDTYYGYTF. CDR3 coding DNA: TGTGCCATCAGTGAGACGGGGGACACATACTATGGCTACACCTTC.

The J gene is TRBJ1-6, the V gene TRBV5-8, with D tentatively TRBD1 (6 bases). Germline loops: CDR1 SGHTS, CDR2 YDEGEE. V gave up 2 bases and J gave up 4 bases, with 13 bases separating them. CDR3 length: 16 residues. The DNA of the CDR3 is TGTGCCAGCAGCTTACCCGGACAGCATTATAATTCACCCCTCCACTTT. Translating gives CASSLPGQHYNSPLHF. Full variable domain (missing parts from reference TRBV5-8 and TRBJ1-6): EAGVTQSPTHLIKTRGQQATLRCSPISGHTSVYWYQQALGLGLQFLLWYDEGEERNRGNFPPRFSGRQFPNYSSELNVNALELEDSALYLCASSLPGQHYNSPLHFGNGTRLTVT.

The rearrangement joins TRBV7-9 to TRBJ2-3; no reliable D call. Looked up from germline, CDR1 is SEHNR and CDR2 is FQNEAQ (reference sequence). CDR3 length equals 12 residues. Trimming took 0 bases from V and 4 from J, leaving 2 bases between them. CDR3: CASSLAPDTQYF. The CDR3 nucleotides read TGTGCCAGCAGCTTAGCCCCAGATACGCAGTATTTT.

The chain has TRBV2 and TRBJ1-1; 9 nucleotides align to TRBD1. CDR1 SNHLY and CDR2 FYNNEI come from the germline V gene. The V gene end was trimmed by 3 bases and the J gene end by 3 bases; junction bases not matched to a gene: 2. The CDR3 consists of 14 residues. CDR3 nucleotides: TGTGCCAGCAGTGACTGGGACAGGGACACTGAAGCTTTCTTT. This encodes CASSDWDRDTEAFF.

This clone was detected once. This sequence joins TRBV12-3 or TRBV12-4 and TRBJ1-3, with D perhaps matching TRBD1 (5 bases). Trimming stripped 7 bases from V and 4 bases from J, with 8 bases between. This CDR3 contains 12 residues. The CDR3 DNA follows: TGTGCCAGCATCCGACAGGGAAACACCATATATTTT. Translation: CASIRQGNTIYF.

This clone was seen only once. The chain carries TRBV28 and TRBJ2-7, with D perhaps assigned TRBD1 or TRBD2 (6 bases each). The CDR3 runs to 13 residues. V dropped 2 bases and J dropped 6 bases, with 11 bases sitting between them. The germline V gene has CDR1 MDHEN and CDR2 SYDVKM. CDR3 residues: CASSLLGGGEQYF. The CDR3 DNA reads TGTGCCAGCAGTTTACTAGGGGGAGGCGAGCAGTACTTC.

This chain connects TRBV19 to TRBJ1-5, with 7 positions matching TRBD1. This CDR3 region has 16 residues. Germline values: CDR1 LNHDA, CDR2 SQIVND (reference sequence). After removal of 3 bases from V and 5 bases from J, the junction contained 10 bases not matched to a gene. CDR3 amino acids: CASSIADRARHQPQHF. The DNA for the CDR3 is TGTGCCAGTAGTATCGCAGACAGGGCGAGGCATCAGCCCCAGCATTTT.

The J gene is TRBJ2-6, the V gene TRBV9, with 12 nucleotides matching TRBD1. Looked up from germline, CDR1 is SGDLS and CDR2 is YYNGEE. The CDR3 length is 17 residues. The V and J ends lost 4 bases and 3 bases, in that order; junction bases with no gene match: 5. CDR3 in amino acids: CASSPGQGARGANVLTF. The CDR3 DNA reads TGTGCCAGCAGCCCGGGACAGGGGGCGCGTGGGGCCAACGTCCTGACTTTC.

This chain connects TRBV7-2 to TRBJ1-3, with a possible D match to TRBD1 (6 bases). This CDR3 is built from 14 residues. Trimming took 5 bases from V and 4 from J, leaving 12 bases between them. Germline V gives CDR1 SGHTA, CDR2 FQGNSA. The CDR3 reads CASSRTGTGNTIYF. The DNA for the CDR3 is TGTGCCAGCAGCCGTACAGGGACCGGAAACACCATATATTTT.

This sequence joins TRBV19 and TRBJ1-5; tentative D call: TRBD1 (5 bases). The CDR3 length is 17 residues. Germline V lookup: CDR1 LNHDA, CDR2 SQIVND (reference sequence). The V gene lost 4 bases and the J gene lost 0 bases, with 16 bases spanning the gap. DNA of the CDR3: TGTGCCAGTAGTACCCCCCTAGGACACTTTAGCAATCAGCCCCAGCATTTT. Its translation: CASSTPLGHFSNQPQHF.

This rearrangement joins TRBV6-5 to TRBJ1-4; 7 bases match TRBD1. There are 15 residues in the CDR3. Per germline, CDR1 MNHEY and CDR2 SVGAGI. The trim removed 6 bases at V and 2 bases at J, leaving 6 bases unmatched. This CDR3 reads CASRAQGITNEKLFF. DNA of the CDR3: TGTGCCAGCAGGGCACAGGGGATTACTAATGAAAAACTGTTTTTT.

This chain links TRBV11-2 with TRBJ2-7; D is perhaps TRBD1 (5 bases). This CDR3 comprises 13 residues. V was pared by 4 bases and J by 2 bases, with 9 bases between. Germline CDR1 is SGHAT and CDR2 is FQNNGV. This CDR3 reads CASSYRRAYEQYF. The CDR3 DNA reads TGTGCCAGCAGCTATCGCAGGGCCTACGAGCAGTACTTC.

The chain couples TRBV20-1 to TRBJ2-2, with D possibly matching TRBD1 (5 bases). V was shortened by 3 bases and J by 3 bases, with 14 bases between the two germline ends. There are 15 residues in the CDR3. Germline CDR1 reads DFQATT; CDR2 reads SNEGSKA (reference sequence). The chain's CDR3 is CSASPQDTYTGELFF. Here the CDR3 DNA reads TGCAGTGCTAGTCCTCAGGACACCTACACCGGGGAGCTGTTTTTT.

The CDR3 loop is CASSLDGHNEKLFF. CDR3 coding DNA: TGTGCCAGCAGCTTAGATGGTCATAATGAAAAACTGTTTTTT. The chain carries TRBV7-9 and TRBJ1-4; unclear D gene. The V gene's germline CDR1 is SEHNR and CDR2 FQNEAQ (reference sequence). The CDR3 extends over 14 amino acids. Between the trimmed V and J ends, which lost 1 base and 4 bases, there was a span of 7 bases.

The V and J genes are TRBV30 and TRBJ1-3, with a weak D call TRBD1 (5 bases). V was shortened by 5 bases and J by 6 bases, with 11 bases between the two germline ends. The CDR3 sequence is 12 residues long. Per the germline V gene, CDR1 is GTSNPN and CDR2 is SVGIG (reference sequence). DNA for the CDR3: TGTGCCTGGCAGGGTTTTTCAAACACCATATATTTT. Translating gives CAWQGFSNTIYF.

The rearrangement uses TRBV7-2 and TRBJ1-1; 8 nucleotides match TRBD1. CDR1 and CDR2 from the germline V gene are SGHTA and FQGNSA. The CDR3 extends over 15 amino acids. The junction had 6 bases not matched to a gene; V was cut back by 5 bases and J by 1 base. The CDR3 loop reads CASSTRQGRNTEAFF. Written as DNA, the CDR3 is TGTGCCAGCAGCACCCGACAGGGGCGGAACACTGAAGCTTTCTTT.

The chain carries TRBV10-3 and TRBJ1-2, with a tentative D call TRBD1 (5 bases). Germline assignment: CDR1 ENHRY and CDR2 SYGVKD. The CDR3 extends over 14 amino acids. V was trimmed by 3 bases and J by 6 bases, leaving 14 bases between them. CDR3 region: CAISDVGLGNGYTF. The CDR3 DNA reads TGTGCCATCAGTGATGTGGGGCTAGGGAATGGCTACACCTTC.

This chain links TRBV7-2 with TRBJ2-1; possible D gene TRBD2, 5 bases. Germline assignment: CDR1 SGHTA and CDR2 FQGNSA. The V and J ends lost 2 bases and 10 bases respectively, with 12 bases between them. The CDR3 has 13 amino acids. The CDR3 spells CASSLLEAVEQFF. CDR3 DNA sequence: TGTGCCAGCAGCTTACTTGAAGCGGTCGAGCAGTTCTTC.

This clone has only one observation. This chain links TRBV6-5 with TRBJ1-5, with D uncertain. Per germline, CDR1 MNHEY and CDR2 SVGAGI. This CDR3 has 13 amino acids. The V and J ends lost 6 bases and 8 bases respectively, with 14 bases between them. The CDR3 region has the DNA TGTGCCAGCAGCCTTTCGTCCCGGGAGCCCCAGCATTTT. This sequence encodes CASSLSSREPQHF.

This chain joins TRBV5-4 and TRBJ1-1, with D hard to call. Germline-derived CDR1 and CDR2 are SGHNT and YYREEE (reference sequence). V was shortened by 0 bases and J by 6 bases, with 9 bases between the two germline ends. The CDR3 runs 13 residues. CDR3 loop: CASSLGQPAEAFF. The CDR3 coding sequence is TGTGCCAGCAGCTTGGGTCAGCCCGCTGAAGCTTTCTTT.

The chain employs TRBV6-2 or TRBV6-3 and TRBJ2-7; the D gene is possibly TRBD2 (6 bases). The germline V gene has CDR1 MNHEY and CDR2 SVGEGT. V lost 5 bases and J 9 bases, leaving 17 bases between the germline ends. The CDR3 covers 13 residues. The CDR3 loop reads CASSNAGGDGQYF. The CDR3 DNA reads TGTGCCAGCAGTAACGCCGGAGGGGACGGGCAGTACTTC.

The CDR3 protein is CASSYSATTGEEQYF. CDR3 DNA sequence: TGTGCCAGCAGTTACTCGGCCACTACGGGGGAAGAGCAGTACTTC. This sequence joins TRBV6-5 and TRBJ2-7, with D perhaps TRBD2 (6 bases). Germline lookup yields CDR1 MNHEY and CDR2 SVGAGI. This CDR3 contains 15 residues. The V end lost 0 bases, the J end lost 7 bases, and 16 bases lay between the germline ends.